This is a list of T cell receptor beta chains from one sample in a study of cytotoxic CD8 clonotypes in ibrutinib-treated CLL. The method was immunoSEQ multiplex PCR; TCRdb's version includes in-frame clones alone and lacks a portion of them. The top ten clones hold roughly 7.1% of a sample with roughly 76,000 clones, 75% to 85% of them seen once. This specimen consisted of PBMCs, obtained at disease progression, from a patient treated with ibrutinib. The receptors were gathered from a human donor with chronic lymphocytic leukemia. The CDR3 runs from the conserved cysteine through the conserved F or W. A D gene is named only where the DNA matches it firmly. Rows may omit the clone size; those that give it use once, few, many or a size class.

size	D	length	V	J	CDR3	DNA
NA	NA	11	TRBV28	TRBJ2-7	CASSLNYEQYF	TGTGCCAGCAGCCTCAACTACGAGCAGTACTTC
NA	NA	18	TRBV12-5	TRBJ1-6	CASGLVLRQGRNNSPLHF	TGTGCTAGTGGTTTGGTACTGCGCCAGGGACGGAATAATTCACCCCTCCACTTT
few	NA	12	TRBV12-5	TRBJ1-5	CASGFPSQPQHF	TGTGCTAGTGGTTTCCCGTCTCAGCCCCAGCATTTT
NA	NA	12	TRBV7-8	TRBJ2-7	CASSLVGYEQYF	TGTGCCAGCAGCTTAGTAGGATACGAGCAGTACTTC
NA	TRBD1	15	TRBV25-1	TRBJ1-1	CASSERSGGNTEAFF	TGTGCCAGCAGTGAAAGGTCAGGGGGGAACACTGAAGCTTTCTTT
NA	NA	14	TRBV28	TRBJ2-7	CASSLFRGSYEQYF	TGTGCCAGCAGTTTATTCAGGGGAAGCTACGAGCAGTACTTC
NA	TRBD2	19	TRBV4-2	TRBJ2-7	CASSQDSLAGGTLSYEQYF	TGTGCCAGCAGCCAAGACAGCCTAGCGGGAGGAACGCTCTCCTACGAGCAGTACTTC
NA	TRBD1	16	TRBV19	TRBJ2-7	CASSKSRDRVFYEQYF	TGTGCCAGTAGTAAATCTCGGGACAGGGTTTTCTACGAGCAGTACTTC
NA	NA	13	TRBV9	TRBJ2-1	CASSVQRGREQFF	TGTGCCAGCAGCGTACAGCGAGGACGCGAGCAGTTCTTC
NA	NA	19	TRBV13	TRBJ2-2	CASSLKVGGYWANTGELFF	TGTGCCAGCAGCTTAAAGGTCGGGGGCTACTGGGCGAACACCGGGGAGCTGTTTTTT
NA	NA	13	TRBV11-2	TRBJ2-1	CASRPGGNDEQFF	TGTGCCAGCCGTCCCGGGGGCAACGATGAGCAGTTCTTC
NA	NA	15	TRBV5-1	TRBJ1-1	CASRLLDGLNTEAFF	TGCGCCAGCAGGTTACTAGACGGACTGAACACTGAAGCTTTCTTT
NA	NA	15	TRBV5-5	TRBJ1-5	CASSLLGYSNQPQHF	TGTGCCAGCAGCTTGCTGGGATATAGCAATCAGCCCCAGCATTTT
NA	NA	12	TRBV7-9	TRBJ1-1	CASSLDGVEAFF	TGTGCCAGCAGCCTCGATGGCGTCGAAGCTTTCTTT
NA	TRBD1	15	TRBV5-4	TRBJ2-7	CASSLDRGPTYEQYF	TGTGCCAGCAGCTTGGACAGGGGGCCCACCTACGAGCAGTACTTC
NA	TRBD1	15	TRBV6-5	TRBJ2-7	CASSYGQGALYEQYF	TGTGCCAGCAGTTATGGTCAGGGGGCCTTGTACGAGCAGTACTTC
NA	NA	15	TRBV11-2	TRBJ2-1	CASSVRDPSYNEQFF	TGTGCCAGCAGCGTGCGGGACCCATCCTACAATGAGCAGTTCTTC
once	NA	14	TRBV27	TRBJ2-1	CASSRLGSYNEQFF	TGTGCCAGCAGCCGACTTGGGTCCTACAATGAGCAGTTCTTC
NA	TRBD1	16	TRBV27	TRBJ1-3	CASRIRDSRPGNTIYF	TGTGCCAGCAGGATTCGGGACAGCCGCCCTGGAAACACCATATATTTT
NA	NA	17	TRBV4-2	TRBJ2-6	CASSQEVVGYGANVLTF	TGTGCCAGCAGCCAAGAGGTGGTGGGATACGGGGCCAACGTCCTGACTTTC
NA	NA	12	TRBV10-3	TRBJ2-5	CAISESQETQYF	TGTGCCATCAGTGAGAGTCAAGAGACCCAGTACTTC
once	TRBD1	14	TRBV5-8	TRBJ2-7	CASSPGQLPYEQYF	TGTGCCAGCAGCCCGGGACAGCTCCCCTACGAGCAGTACTTC
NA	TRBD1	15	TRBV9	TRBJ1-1	CASSGHRGLDTEAFF	TGTGCCAGCAGCGGACACAGGGGGCTTGACACTGAAGCTTTCTTT
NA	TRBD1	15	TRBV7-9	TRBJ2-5	CASSPKTGSQETQYF	TGTGCCAGCAGCCCCAAGACAGGGAGCCAAGAGACCCAGTACTTC
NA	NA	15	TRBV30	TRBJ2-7	CAWSASGHSSYEQYF	TGTGCCTGGAGTGCGTCAGGACATAGCTCCTACGAGCAGTACTTC
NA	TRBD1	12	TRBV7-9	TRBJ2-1	CASSFEGGRQFF	TGTGCCAGCAGCTTTGAAGGGGGCAGGCAGTTCTTC
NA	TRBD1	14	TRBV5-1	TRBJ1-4	CASSFGTGTEKLFF	TGCGCCAGCAGCTTCGGGACAGGTACCGAAAAACTGTTTTTT
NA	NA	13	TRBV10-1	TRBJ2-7	CAKKEVRGHEQYF	TGCGCGAAAAAGGAGGTAAGGGGCCACGAGCAGTACTTC
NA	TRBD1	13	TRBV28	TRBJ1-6	CASRGQGDSPLHF	TGTGCCAGCAGGGGACAGGGGGATTCGCCCCTCCACTTT
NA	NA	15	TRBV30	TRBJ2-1	CAWSVPPYFYNEQFF	TGTGCCTGGAGTGTGCCCCCCTATTTTTACAATGAGCAGTTCTTC
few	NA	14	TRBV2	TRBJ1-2	CASSETDRSYGYTF	TGTGCCAGCAGTGAAACTGACAGGTCCTATGGCTACACCTTC
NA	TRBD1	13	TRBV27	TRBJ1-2	CASSLYRGAGYTF	TGTGCCAGCAGTTTATACAGGGGAGCTGGCTACACCTTC
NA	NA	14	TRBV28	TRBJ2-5	CASSPLSQKETQYF	TGTGCCAGCAGTCCACTCTCACAAAAAGAGACCCAGTACTTC
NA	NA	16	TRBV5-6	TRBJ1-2	CASSSGPPITNYGYTF	TGTGCCAGCAGCTCCGGCCCGCCGATAACTAACTATGGCTACACCTTC
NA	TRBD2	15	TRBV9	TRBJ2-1	CASSAVTGLAGEQFF	TGTGCCAGCAGCGCCGTTACTGGGCTAGCGGGTGAGCAGTTCTTC
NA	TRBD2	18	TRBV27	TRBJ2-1	CASSKTSGGTSAYNEQFF	TGTGCCAGCAGTAAAACTAGCGGGGGCACATCGGCCTACAATGAGCAGTTCTTC
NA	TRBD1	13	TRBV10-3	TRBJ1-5	CAISDRGNQPQHF	TGTGCCATCAGTGACAGGGGGAATCAGCCCCAGCATTTT
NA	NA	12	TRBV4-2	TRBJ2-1	CASSQDGGEQFF	TGTGCCAGCAGCCAAGACGGGGGTGAGCAGTTCTTC
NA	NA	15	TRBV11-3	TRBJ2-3	CASSLGSATPDTQYF	TGTGCCAGCAGCTTAGGCAGCGCTACGCCAGATACGCAGTATTTT
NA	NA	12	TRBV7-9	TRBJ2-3	CASSSPADTQYF	TGTGCCAGCAGCTCCCCGGCAGATACGCAGTATTTT
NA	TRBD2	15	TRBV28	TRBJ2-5	CASSLTSGWVETQYF	TGTGCCAGCAGTTTGACTAGCGGGTGGGTGGAGACCCAGTACTTC
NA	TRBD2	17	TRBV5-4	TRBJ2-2	CASSFRFGTSFSGELFF	TGTGCCAGCAGCTTCCGTTTTGGGACTAGCTTTTCCGGGGAGCTGTTTTTT
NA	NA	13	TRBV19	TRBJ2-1	CASSPGAGAERVF	TGTGCCAGTAGTCCGGGGGCGGGGGCTGAAAGGGTCTTC
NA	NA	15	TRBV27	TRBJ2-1	CASSWADSSYNEQFF	TGTGCCAGCAGTTGGGCGGATAGCTCCTACAATGAGCAGTTCTTC
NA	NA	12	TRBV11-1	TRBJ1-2	CASRGSSDGYTF	TGTGCCAGCAGAGGGTCGAGCGATGGCTACACCTTC
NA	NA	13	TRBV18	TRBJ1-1	CASSEGENTEAFF	TGTGCCAGCTCAGAGGGAGAGAACACTGAAGCTTTCTTT
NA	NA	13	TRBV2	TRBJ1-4	CASNPGPPEKLFF	TGTGCCAGCAATCCGGGACCGCCTGAAAAACTGTTTTTT
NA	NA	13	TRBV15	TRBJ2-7	CATSTLLLYEQYF	TGTGCCACCAGCACCCTACTACTCTACGAGCAGTACTTC
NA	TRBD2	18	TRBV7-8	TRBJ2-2	CASSDPPVGTINTGELFF	TGTGCCAGCAGCGACCCTCCGGTCGGGACTATCAACACCGGGGAGCTGTTTTTT